These 9 T cell receptor beta chains originate from one sample sequenced in a study of cytomegalovirus exposure and HLA in healthy donors. Sequenced by immunoSEQ multiplex PCR; TCRdb stores in-frame clones only, minus some. The table records a few hundred thousand clones, roughly 87% of them present only once. The sample taken for sequencing was PBMCs. Every receptor here comes from a young man in good health and CMV-seropositive.

A remark on this clone: Additional DNA sequences in this sample encode the identical CDR3. V and J are TRBV6-5 and TRBJ2-1; TRBD2 is a possible D gene (5 bases). Germline V gene sequence: CDR1 MNHEY, CDR2 SVGAGI. This CDR3 is built from 15 residues. V shed 0 bases and J shed 1 base, with 7 bases lying between them. This chain's CDR3 is CASSYSRGSYNEQFF. The CDR3 DNA reads TGTGCCAGCAGTTACTCACGGGGTTCCTACAATGAGCAGTTCTTC.

The chain has TRBV5-6 and TRBJ2-7; TRBD1 matches at 8 bases. Germline-derived CDR1 and CDR2 are SGHDT and YYEEEE. The CDR3 consists of 14 residues. With V trimmed by 4 bases and J by 0 bases, 3 bases remained unmatched. The CDR3 nucleotides read TGTGCCAGCAGCCCAGGGGGCGACTCCTACGAGCAGTACTTC. It codes for CASSPGGDSYEQYF.

The V and J genes are TRBV15 and TRBJ2-1; TRBD1 aligns across 7 bases. Germline CDR1 and CDR2: LNHNV and YYDKDF (reference sequence). The CDR3 runs 14 residues. With V trimmed by 2 bases and J by 8 bases, 6 bases remained unmatched. In DNA, the CDR3 is TGTGCCACCAGCAGACAGGGGGAAGTCGATGAGCAGTTCTTC. Amino acids: CATSRQGEVDEQFF. Filled out from reference TRBV15 and TRBJ2-1, the complete variable domain reads DAMVIQNPRYQVTQFGKPVTLSCSQTLNHNVMYWYQQKSSQAPKLLFHYYDKDFNNEADTPDNFQSRRPNTSFCFLDIRSPGLGDTAMYLCATSRQGEVDEQFFGPGTRLTVL.

The chain recombines TRBV5-6 with TRBJ2-7; D could derive from TRBD1 or TRBD2 (5 bases each). CDR3 length: 12 amino acids. Trimming removed 4 bases at V and 2 bases at J, with 7 bases between. CDR1 is SGHDT, CDR2 YYEEEE, per germline. The CDR3 DNA reads as TGTGCCAGCAGCGAGGGACCCTACGAGCAGTACTTC. It is translated as CASSEGPYEQYF.

The rearrangement uses TRBV5-1 and TRBJ2-3, with D unresolved. V was pared by 5 bases and J by 0 bases, with 16 bases between. CDR1 is SGHRS, CDR2 YFSETQ, per germline. The CDR3 has 16 amino acids. DNA of the CDR3: TGCGCCAGCAGGCTAACTCCAGCCTCTAGCACAGATACGCAGTATTTT. The encoded protein is CASRLTPASSTDTQYF.

V is TRBV2 and J is TRBJ1-5; TRBD1 might be the D (5 bases). V dropped 6 bases and J dropped 0 bases, with 12 bases sitting between them. Germline assignment: CDR1 SNHLY and CDR2 FYNNEI. The CDR3 has 15 amino acids. The CDR3 sequence: CASRTDRVSNQPQHF. CDR3 nucleotide sequence: TGTGCCAGCAGAACCGACAGAGTTAGCAATCAGCCCCAGCATTTT.

This clone was picked up a small number of times. V and J are TRBV29-1 and TRBJ2-1, with 13 bases lining up with TRBD2. Germline V gene data show CDR1 as SQVTM and CDR2 as ANQGSEA. V gave up 6 bases and J gave up 3 bases; unmatched junction bases: 11. There are 17 residues in the CDR3. The CDR3 region is CSVIGTSGKPLYNEQFF. The CDR3 bases are TGCAGCGTGATTGGGACTAGCGGGAAACCTCTCTACAATGAGCAGTTCTTC.

The chain uses TRBV5-4 and TRBJ2-1; D ambiguous. The CDR3 has 13 residues. The germline V gene encodes CDR1 SGHNT and CDR2 YYREEE (reference sequence). V lost 3 bases and J 2 bases, leaving 6 bases between the germline ends. CDR3 sequence (DNA): TGTGCCAGCAGCTCTCCGCCCTACAATGAGCAGTTCTTC. Translating gives CASSSPPYNEQFF.

The chain carries TRBV29-1 and TRBJ2-3; no firm D call. Germline V gene lookup returns CDR1 SQVTM and CDR2 ANQGSEA. Trimming shortened V by 5 bases and J by 3 bases, and 12 bases separated the two germline ends. CDR3 length: 13 residues. CDR3 sequence (DNA): TGCAGCGTTCAGCCGGGCTCAACAGATACGCAGTATTTT. The encoded protein is CSVQPGSTDTQYF.